Listed here are 25 T cell receptor beta chains from one sample, sequenced in a study of human T cells and chemical hapten exposure. In TCRdb, the RACE reads were re-called with MiXCR into one record per CDR3 protein. The sample lists 250,000 or so distinct CDR3 sequences, just under 8% occurring once. Time point defined: pre-sensitization, week 0. Described treatment: therapeutic diphenylcyclopropenone sensitization with weekly scalp DPC. The material sequenced was whole blood, taken in connection with sensitization to the hapten diphenylcyclopropenone (DPC). These receptors all come from a young man with alopecia areata. Some clones in this sample may be carry-over from other donors' samples.

This clonotype was detected many times. The chain has TRBV11-2 and TRBJ2-5; D unclear. V was trimmed by 5 bases and J by 2 bases, leaving 9 bases between them. The germline CDR1 and CDR2 sequences are SGHAT and FQNNGV. The CDR3 totals 13 residues. CDR3 DNA: TGTGCCAGCAGCCCGACGGTACAAGAGACCCAGTACTTC. This encodes CASSPTVQETQYF.

This clonotype was picked up a small number of times. The chain joins TRBV21-1 to TRBJ2-1; the D call TRBD2 from the table was never checked on the DNA. TRBV21-1 is shown as a pseudogene. The CDR3 is made up of 20 amino acids. CDR3 coding DNA: TGTGCCAGCAGCAAAGACGCGAAACTGGCTAGCGGGTCCCCCCGGAATGAGCAGTTCTTC. Its protein is CASSKDAKLASGSPRNEQFF.

This chain uses TRBV21-1 with TRBJ1-6. TRBV21-1 is an annotated pseudogene. The CDR3 loop spans 18 amino acids. CDR3 residues: CASSKGRYEGEDNSPLHF. CDR3 bases: TGTGCCAGCAGCAAGGGAAGGTACGAAGGGGAGGATAATTCACCCCTCCACTTT.

In this sample, this clonotype turned up a few times. CDR3 residues: CSASWGDQPQHF. The CDR3 coding sequence is TGCAGTGCTAGCTGGGGAGATCAGCCCCAGCATTTT. J is TRBJ1-5 and V is TRBV20-1; D is uncertain. Trimming took off 3 bases at V and 5 bases at J, with 8 bases between the two ends. This CDR3 contains 12 residues. Germline lookup yields CDR1 DFQATT and CDR2 SNEGSKA (reference sequence).

This chain connects TRBV2 to TRBJ1-2, with D tentatively TRBD1 (5 bases). Trimming cost V 10 bases and J 4 bases, with 19 bases left between them. CDR3 length equals 14 residues. Germline CDR1 SNHLY, CDR2 FYNNEI. CDR3 nucleotides: TGTGCCACCGGCGGCGGGGGACGGGGCTATGGCTACACCTTC. Residues: CATGGGGRGYGYTF.

This clonotype was observed at least ten times. The V call is TRBV2, the J call TRBJ1-2; D ambiguous. This CDR3 contains 12 residues. Trimming stripped 2 bases from V and 8 bases from J, with 9 bases between. CDR1 is SNHLY, CDR2 FYNNEI, per germline. The CDR3: CASSEQPQGYTF. The CDR3 bases are TGTGCCAGCAGTGAACAACCCCAAGGCTACACCTTC.

This clonotype has just a few counts. The V gene is TRBV4-1, the J gene TRBJ1-5; D is ambiguous. The V end lost 2 bases, the J end lost 7 bases, and 12 bases lay between the germline ends. Per germline, CDR1 MGHRA and CDR2 YSYEKL. This CDR3 spans 14 amino acids. The CDR3 coding sequence is TGCGCCAGCAGCCAACCTAGGACCGGACAGCCCCAGCATTTT. Its translation is CASSQPRTGQPQHF.

This clonotype was detected a few times. The gene calls are TRBV12-3 or TRBV12-4 and TRBJ1-3; a possible D gene is TRBD1 (5 bases). The CDR3 totals 16 residues. Trimming stripped 6 bases from V and 0 bases from J, with 15 bases between. This CDR3 reads CASSPPGTVSGNTIYF. The CDR3 region has the DNA TGTGCCAGCAGCCCGCCAGGGACGGTCTCTGGAAACACCATATATTTT.

This clonotype has more than one count but fewer than ten. V is TRBV11-2 and J is TRBJ2-1; D remains unclear. V lost 1 base to trimming and J lost 10 bases, with 11 bases between them. CDR1 is SGHAT, CDR2 FQNNGV, per germline. This CDR3 region has 13 residues. CDR3 loop: CASSLAPPREQFF. The DNA of the CDR3 is TGTGCCAGCAGCTTAGCCCCCCCCCGGGAGCAGTTCTTC.

The genes are TRBV9 and TRBJ1-6, with 10 bases fitting TRBD1. This CDR3 has 16 amino acids. Germline loops: CDR1 SGDLS, CDR2 YYNGEE. V dropped 0 bases and J dropped 10; count of bases not matched to a gene: 7. In DNA, the CDR3 is TGTGCCAGCAGCGTAGGGGGACAGGGGAATCACTCACCCCTCCACTTT. It specifies CASSVGGQGNHSPLHF.

This clonotype has ten or more counts. The gene calls are TRBV4-1 and TRBJ1-1; weak D call: TRBD1 (6 bases). The germline V gene has CDR1 MGHRA and CDR2 YSYEKL. The CDR3 contains 14 residues. V was clipped by 1 base and J by 8 bases, with 14 bases between them. The CDR3 region has the DNA TGCGCCAGCAGCCAAGTTATCGGACAGCGAGAAGCTTTCTTT. It specifies CASSQVIGQREAFF.

This chain joins TRBV24-1 and TRBJ2-3; 7 positions agree with TRBD1. The V gene's germline CDR1 is KGHDR and CDR2 SFDVKD. CDR3 length equals 15 residues. Trimming at V came to 3 bases and at J to 2 bases, leaving 4 bases not matched to a gene. The CDR3 region is CATSDSKGATDTQYF. The CDR3 DNA reads as TGTGCCACCAGTGATAGCAAGGGGGCCACAGATACGCAGTATTTT.

This clonotype has only a few counts. This chain connects TRBV5-1 to TRBJ2-3; D is undetermined. The CDR3 runs 15 residues. Germline V gene lookup returns CDR1 SGHRS and CDR2 YFSETQ. Trimming took off 4 bases at V and 8 bases at J, with 20 bases between the two ends. DNA for the CDR3: TGCGCCAGCAGCGAGATAATCACATCAGCAGTTACGCAGTATTTT. Its protein is CASSEIITSAVTQYF.

The sample holds many counts of this clonotype. The CDR3 coding sequence is TGTGCCAGCAGTCTGGACTTAACTGAAGCTTTCTTT. Translating gives CASSLDLTEAFF. V and J are TRBV7-9 and TRBJ1-1; unclear D gene. The CDR3 loop spans 12 amino acids. Germline CDR1 reads SEHNR; CDR2 reads FQNEAQ (reference sequence). With 6 bases removed from V and 5 bases from J, the gap between germline ends came to 10 bases.

This clonotype came up a few times. The rearrangement joins TRBV29-1 to TRBJ2-7; D perhaps matches TRBD1 (5 bases). V was cut by 3 bases and J by 0 bases, with 15 bases left in between. The CDR3 extends over 15 amino acids. Germline-derived CDR1 and CDR2 are SQVTM and ANQGSEA. The CDR3 reads CSVEVRQTSSYEQYF. As DNA, the CDR3 is TGCAGCGTTGAGGTCCGACAGACAAGCTCCTACGAGCAGTACTTC.

A few counts support this clonotype. A junction end diverges from the germline sequence, so it may reflect a read error. This sequence joins TRBV20-1 and TRBJ1-6, with no clear D. Germline values: CDR1 DFQATT, CDR2 SNEGSKA (reference sequence). This CDR3 comprises 14 residues. CDR3 coding DNA: TGCAGTGCTAGATTCACCACTCACAATTCAGCCCTCCACTTT. Translating it yields CSARFTTHNSALHF.

The chain has TRBV7-9 and TRBJ1-1, with TRBD1 matching over 8 bases. Germline assignment: CDR1 SEHNR and CDR2 FQNEAQ (reference sequence). The CDR3 length is 16 residues. V dropped 4 bases and J dropped 5; count of bases not matched to a gene: 12. The CDR3 here is CASSSRGQGSGTEAFF. CDR3 sequence (DNA): TGTGCCAGCAGCTCCCGCGGACAGGGATCGGGGACTGAAGCTTTCTTT.

The table lists this clonotype with many counts. The genes are TRBV4-1 and TRBJ2-1; TRBD1 might be the D (6 bases). This CDR3 spans 16 amino acids. Trimming took 0 bases from V and 6 from J, leaving 15 bases between them. In germline, CDR1 is MGHRA, CDR2 YSYEKL. The DNA for the CDR3 is TGCGCCAGCAGCCAAGAGGAAGGAACAGGGAGCAATGAGCAGTTCTTC. Its translation: CASSQEEGTGSNEQFF.

V is TRBV20-1 and J is TRBJ2-7; 10 nucleotides match TRBD1. Germline V gene sequence: CDR1 DFQATT, CDR2 SNEGSKA (reference sequence). The V segment lost 5 bases and the J segment 7 bases; nucleotides outside the gene matches: 11. This CDR3 is built from 14 residues. This CDR3 reads CSAYSGTGVWEQYF. The CDR3 DNA sequence: TGCAGTGCTTACTCCGGGACAGGGGTCTGGGAGCAGTACTTC.

This clonotype was found a few times. The rearrangement links TRBV29-1 to TRBJ2-3, with D unresolved. Per the germline V gene, CDR1 is SQVTM and CDR2 is ANQGSEA. Trimming took 8 bases from V and 14 from J, leaving 14 bases between them. The CDR3 has 9 residues. This chain's CDR3 is CSSGRFGYF. CDR3 DNA sequence: TGCAGCTCTGGGCGGTTTGGGTATTTT.

This clonotype came up a few times. CDR3 loop: CASSLTLHTEAFF. The CDR3 bases are TGTGCCAGCAGCCTTACACTCCACACTGAAGCTTTCTTT. The chain couples TRBV3-1 to TRBJ1-1; D unresolved. The CDR3 contains 13 residues. Looked up from germline, CDR1 is LGHDT and CDR2 is YNNKEL (reference sequence). The ends were cut back, 4 bases at V and 3 bases at J, with 9 bases in the middle.

DNA for the CDR3: TGTGCCAGCAGTGAAGAGGGACAGAACAATGGCTACACCTTC. Residues: CASSEEGQNNGYTF. This sequence joins TRBV6-1 and TRBJ1-2; 7 positions agree with TRBD1. This CDR3 contains 14 residues. CDR1 is MNHNS and CDR2 is SASEGT in the germline V gene. The ends lost 1 base at V and 6 bases at J; junction bases unmatched: 5.

This clonotype appeared a few times. The rearrangement links TRBV29-1 to TRBJ1-2, with 8 positions matching TRBD1. The germline gives CDR1 SQVTM, CDR2 ANQGSEA. This CDR3 region has 14 residues. The J segment lost 2 bases and the V segment lost 4 bases, leaving 6 bases of the junction unmatched. In DNA, the CDR3 is TGCAGCGTTGGGGGACAGGAGTACAACTATGGCTACACCTTC. Protein product: CSVGGQEYNYGYTF.

This clonotype was recorded a few times. The rearrangement uses TRBV7-9 and TRBJ1-5; D perhaps matches TRBD1 (5 bases). The CDR3 loop spans 18 amino acids. Trimming removed 1 base from V and 3 bases from J, with 19 bases in between. Germline CDR1 is SEHNR and CDR2 is FQNEAQ (reference sequence). The CDR3 loop is CASSLEGPGERNNQPQHF. The CDR3 coding sequence is TGTGCCAGCAGCTTAGAGGGGCCAGGAGAACGAAACAATCAGCCCCAGCATTTT.

This clonotype was observed many times. The chain combines TRBV4-3 with TRBJ2-1; D assignment may be TRBD1 or TRBD2 (5 bases each). V was trimmed by 0 bases and J by 0 bases, leaving 12 bases between them. The CDR3 is made up of 17 amino acids. The germline CDR1 and CDR2 sequences are LGHNA and YSLEER. The CDR3, as DNA: TGCGCCAGCAGCCAAGAAATCCCAGGGAGCTCCTACAATGAGCAGTTCTTC. Protein: CASSQEIPGSSYNEQFF.